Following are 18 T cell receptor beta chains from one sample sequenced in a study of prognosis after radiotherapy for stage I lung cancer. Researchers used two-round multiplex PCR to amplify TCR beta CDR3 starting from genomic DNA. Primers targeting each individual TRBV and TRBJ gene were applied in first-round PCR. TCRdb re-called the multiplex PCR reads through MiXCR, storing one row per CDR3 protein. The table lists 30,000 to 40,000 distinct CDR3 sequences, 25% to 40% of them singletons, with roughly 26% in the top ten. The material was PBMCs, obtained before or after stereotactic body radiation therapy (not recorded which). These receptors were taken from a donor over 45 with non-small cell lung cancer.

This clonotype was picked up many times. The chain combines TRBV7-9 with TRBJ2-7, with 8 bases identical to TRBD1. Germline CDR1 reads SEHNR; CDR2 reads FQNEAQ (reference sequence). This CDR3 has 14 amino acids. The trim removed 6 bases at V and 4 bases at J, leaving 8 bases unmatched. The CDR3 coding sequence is TGTGCCAGCAGAAATGACAGGGGATCTTACGAGCAGTACTTC. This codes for CASRNDRGSYEQYF.

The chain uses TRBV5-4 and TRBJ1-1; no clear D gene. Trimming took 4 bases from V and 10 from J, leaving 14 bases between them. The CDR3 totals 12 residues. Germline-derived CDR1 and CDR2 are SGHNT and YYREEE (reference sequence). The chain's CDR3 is CASSGEEARAFF. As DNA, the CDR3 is TGTGCCAGCAGCGGAGAGGAGGCGAGAGCTTTCTTT.

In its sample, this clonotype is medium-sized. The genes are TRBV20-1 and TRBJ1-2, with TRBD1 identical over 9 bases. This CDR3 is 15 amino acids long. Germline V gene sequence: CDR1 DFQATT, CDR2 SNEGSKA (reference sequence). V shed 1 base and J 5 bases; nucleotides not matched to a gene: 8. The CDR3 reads CSARVVGTGNYGYTF. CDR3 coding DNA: TGCAGTGCTAGAGTGGTCGGGACAGGGAATTATGGCTACACCTTC.

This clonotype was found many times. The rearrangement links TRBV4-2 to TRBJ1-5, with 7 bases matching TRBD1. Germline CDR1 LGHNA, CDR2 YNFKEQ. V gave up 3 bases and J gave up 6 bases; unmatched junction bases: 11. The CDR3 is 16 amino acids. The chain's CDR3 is CASSHLMEGAGQPQHF. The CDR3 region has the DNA TGTGCCAGCAGCCACCTCATGGAGGGGGCGGGTCAGCCCCAGCATTTT.

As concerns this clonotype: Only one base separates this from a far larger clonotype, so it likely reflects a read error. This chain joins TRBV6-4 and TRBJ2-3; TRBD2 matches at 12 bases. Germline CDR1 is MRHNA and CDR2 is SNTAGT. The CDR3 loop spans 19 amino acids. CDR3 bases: TGTGCCGGCAGTGAATTTGGGCTAGCGGGGGGGGAATACACAGATACGCAGTATTTT. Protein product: CAGSEFGLAGGEYTDTQYF.

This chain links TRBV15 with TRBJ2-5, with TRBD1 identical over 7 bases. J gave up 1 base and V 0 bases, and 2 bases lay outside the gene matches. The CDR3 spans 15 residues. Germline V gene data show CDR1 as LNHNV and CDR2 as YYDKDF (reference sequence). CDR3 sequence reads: CATSREQGFQETQYF. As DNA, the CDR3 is TGTGCCACCAGCAGAGAACAGGGGTTCCAAGAGACCCAGTACTTC.

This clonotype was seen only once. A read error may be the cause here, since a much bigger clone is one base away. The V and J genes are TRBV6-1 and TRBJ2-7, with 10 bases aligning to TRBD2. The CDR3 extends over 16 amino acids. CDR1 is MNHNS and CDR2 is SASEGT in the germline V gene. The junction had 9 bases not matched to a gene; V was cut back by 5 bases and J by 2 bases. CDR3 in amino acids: CASSLGTAGGTYEQYF. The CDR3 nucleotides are TGTGCCAGCAGTCTCGGGACAGCGGGGGGGACCTACGAGCAGTACTTC.

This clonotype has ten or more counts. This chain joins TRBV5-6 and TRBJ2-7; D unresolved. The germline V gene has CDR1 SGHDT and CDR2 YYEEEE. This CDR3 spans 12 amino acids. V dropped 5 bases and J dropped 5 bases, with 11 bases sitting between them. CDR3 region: CASSLDPHEQYF. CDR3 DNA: TGTGCCAGCAGTTTAGATCCTCACGAGCAGTACTTC.

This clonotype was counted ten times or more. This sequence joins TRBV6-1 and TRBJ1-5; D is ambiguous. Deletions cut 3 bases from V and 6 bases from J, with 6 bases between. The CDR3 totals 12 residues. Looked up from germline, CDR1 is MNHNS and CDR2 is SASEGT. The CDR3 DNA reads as TGTGCCAGCAGTGATTTCGGTCAGCCCCAGCATTTT. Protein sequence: CASSDFGQPQHF.

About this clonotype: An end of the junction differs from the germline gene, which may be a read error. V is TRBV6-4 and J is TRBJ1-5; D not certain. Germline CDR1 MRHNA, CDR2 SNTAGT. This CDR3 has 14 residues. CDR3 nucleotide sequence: TGTGCCAGCAAGTGGGTGCAAGGCAACCAGCCCCAGCATTTT. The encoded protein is CASKWVQGNQPQHF.

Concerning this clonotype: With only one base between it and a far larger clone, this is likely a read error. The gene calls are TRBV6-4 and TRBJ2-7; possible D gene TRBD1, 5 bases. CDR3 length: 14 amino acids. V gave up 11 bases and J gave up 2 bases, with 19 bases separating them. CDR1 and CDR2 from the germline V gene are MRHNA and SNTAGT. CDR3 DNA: TGTGCCGGTAAACCGGCTTTCAGGGCCTACGAGCAGTACTTC. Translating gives CAGKPAFRAYEQYF.

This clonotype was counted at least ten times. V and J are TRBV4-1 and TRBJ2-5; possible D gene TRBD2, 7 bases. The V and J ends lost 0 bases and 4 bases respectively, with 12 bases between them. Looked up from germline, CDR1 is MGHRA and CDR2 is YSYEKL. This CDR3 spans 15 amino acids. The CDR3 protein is CASSQDAGARETQYF. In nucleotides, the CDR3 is TGCGCCAGCAGCCAAGATGCGGGGGCCCGAGAGACCCAGTACTTC.

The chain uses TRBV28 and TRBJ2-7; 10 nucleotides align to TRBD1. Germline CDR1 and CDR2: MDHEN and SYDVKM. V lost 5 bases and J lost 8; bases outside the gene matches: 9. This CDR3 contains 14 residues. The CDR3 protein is CASSRQGAPRKQYF. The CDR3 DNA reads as TGTGCCAGCAGTAGACAGGGGGCGCCCCGGAAGCAGTACTTC.

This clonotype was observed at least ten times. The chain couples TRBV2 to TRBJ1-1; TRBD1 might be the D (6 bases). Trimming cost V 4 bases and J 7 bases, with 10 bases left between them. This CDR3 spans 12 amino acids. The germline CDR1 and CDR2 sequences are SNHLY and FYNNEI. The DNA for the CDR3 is TGTGCCAGCAGTGGGGGGCAGAATGAAGCTTTCTTT. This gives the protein CASSGGQNEAFF.

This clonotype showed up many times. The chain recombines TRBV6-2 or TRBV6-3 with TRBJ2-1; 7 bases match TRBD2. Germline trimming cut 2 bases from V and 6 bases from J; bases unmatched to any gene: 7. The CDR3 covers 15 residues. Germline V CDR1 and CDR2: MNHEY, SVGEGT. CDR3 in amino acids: CASSYGGGWGNEQFF. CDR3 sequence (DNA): TGTGCCAGCAGTTACGGGGGGGGGTGGGGCAATGAGCAGTTCTTC.

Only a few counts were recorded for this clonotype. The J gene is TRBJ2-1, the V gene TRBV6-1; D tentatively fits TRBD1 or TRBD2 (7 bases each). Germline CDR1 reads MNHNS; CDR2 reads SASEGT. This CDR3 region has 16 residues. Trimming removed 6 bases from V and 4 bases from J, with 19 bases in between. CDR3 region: CASSPSSGGGYNEQFF. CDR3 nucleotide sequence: TGTGCCAGCAGCCCTTCTTCAGGGGGGGGTTACAATGAGCAGTTCTTC.

DNA for the CDR3: TGCAGTGCTAGAGATCCCAGCGGGGGGACACCTGAAGCTTTCTTT. Its translation: CSARDPSGGTPEAFF. The chain couples TRBV20-1 to TRBJ1-1; D is possibly TRBD1 (6 bases). The CDR3 length is 15 residues. The germline V and J ends were trimmed by 0 bases and 6 bases, with 17 bases remaining between them. Germline V CDR1 and CDR2: DFQATT, SNEGSKA (reference sequence).

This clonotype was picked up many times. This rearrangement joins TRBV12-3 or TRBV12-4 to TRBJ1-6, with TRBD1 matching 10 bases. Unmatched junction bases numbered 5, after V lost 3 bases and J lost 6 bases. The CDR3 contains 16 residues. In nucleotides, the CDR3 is TGTGCCAGCAGTTTGTTCGGGACAGGGGCTAATTCACCCCTCCACTTT. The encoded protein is CASSLFGTGANSPLHF.